One T cell receptor beta chain is described in this entry. In the authors' methods: Nucleated cell number was recorded as an estimate derived from reference gene primer amplification. The protocol was immunoSEQ multiplex PCR, while the TCRdb copy is restricted to in-frame clones and leaves out a portion. The DNA was the basis for D and trimming; V, J and clone size are from that table. This sample has some 300,000 clones, with 85% to 90% found just once. Germline CDR1 and CDR2: SEHNR and FQNEAQ (reference sequence). Trimming took 3 bases from V and 3 from J; bases not matched to a gene: 2. The CDR3 spans 14 residues. The source of the sample is a study of blood T cell repertoires in COVID-19. Overall study context: COVID-19 samples from acute and convalescent phases originated in the United States, Italy and Spain. T cells, B-cell-depleted T cells, or PBMCs supplied cDNA or gDNA.

Patients at the Seattle site were enrolled during active infection and followed longitudinally. This chain uses TRBV7-9 with TRBJ2-5; 9 positions match TRBD1. This sequence was found in a woman in her 40s with COVID-19, enrolled during active disease. The sequenced sample consisted of peripheral blood. Here the CDR3 reads CASSLWDREETQYF. The CDR3 DNA sequence: TGTGCCAGCAGCTTGTGGGACAGGGAAGAGACCCAGTACTTC.